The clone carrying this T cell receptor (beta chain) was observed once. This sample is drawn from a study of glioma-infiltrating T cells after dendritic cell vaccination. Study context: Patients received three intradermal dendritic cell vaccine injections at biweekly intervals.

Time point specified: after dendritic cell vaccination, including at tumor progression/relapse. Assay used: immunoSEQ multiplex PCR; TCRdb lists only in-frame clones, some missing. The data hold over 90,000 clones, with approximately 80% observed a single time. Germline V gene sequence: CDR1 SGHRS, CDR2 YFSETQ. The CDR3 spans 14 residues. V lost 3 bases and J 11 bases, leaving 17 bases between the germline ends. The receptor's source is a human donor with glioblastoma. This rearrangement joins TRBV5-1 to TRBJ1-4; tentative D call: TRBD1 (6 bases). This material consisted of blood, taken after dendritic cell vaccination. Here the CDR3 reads CASSWTVPQGKLFF. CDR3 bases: TGCGCCAGCAGCTGGACAGTACCCCAAGGGAAACTGTTTTTT.